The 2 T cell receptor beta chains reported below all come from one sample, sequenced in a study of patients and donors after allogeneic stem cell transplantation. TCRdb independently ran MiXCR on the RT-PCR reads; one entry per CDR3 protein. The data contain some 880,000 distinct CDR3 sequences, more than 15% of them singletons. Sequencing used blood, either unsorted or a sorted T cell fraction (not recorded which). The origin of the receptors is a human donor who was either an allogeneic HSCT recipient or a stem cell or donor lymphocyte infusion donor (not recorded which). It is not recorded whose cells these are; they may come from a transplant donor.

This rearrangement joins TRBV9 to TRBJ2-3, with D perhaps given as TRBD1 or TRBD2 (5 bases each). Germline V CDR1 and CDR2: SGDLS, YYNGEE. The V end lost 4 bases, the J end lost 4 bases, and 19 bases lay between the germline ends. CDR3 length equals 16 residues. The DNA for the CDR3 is TGTGCCAGCAGCAACCGGGACGACCTAAGAGCAGATACGCAGTATTTT. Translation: CASSNRDDLRADTQYF.

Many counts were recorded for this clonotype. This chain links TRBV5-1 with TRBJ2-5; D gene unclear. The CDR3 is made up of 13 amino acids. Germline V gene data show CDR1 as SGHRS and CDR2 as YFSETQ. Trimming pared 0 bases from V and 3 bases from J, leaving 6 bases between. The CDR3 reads CASSLGSKETQYF. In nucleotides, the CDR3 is TGCGCCAGCAGCTTGGGGTCCAAAGAGACCCAGTACTTC.